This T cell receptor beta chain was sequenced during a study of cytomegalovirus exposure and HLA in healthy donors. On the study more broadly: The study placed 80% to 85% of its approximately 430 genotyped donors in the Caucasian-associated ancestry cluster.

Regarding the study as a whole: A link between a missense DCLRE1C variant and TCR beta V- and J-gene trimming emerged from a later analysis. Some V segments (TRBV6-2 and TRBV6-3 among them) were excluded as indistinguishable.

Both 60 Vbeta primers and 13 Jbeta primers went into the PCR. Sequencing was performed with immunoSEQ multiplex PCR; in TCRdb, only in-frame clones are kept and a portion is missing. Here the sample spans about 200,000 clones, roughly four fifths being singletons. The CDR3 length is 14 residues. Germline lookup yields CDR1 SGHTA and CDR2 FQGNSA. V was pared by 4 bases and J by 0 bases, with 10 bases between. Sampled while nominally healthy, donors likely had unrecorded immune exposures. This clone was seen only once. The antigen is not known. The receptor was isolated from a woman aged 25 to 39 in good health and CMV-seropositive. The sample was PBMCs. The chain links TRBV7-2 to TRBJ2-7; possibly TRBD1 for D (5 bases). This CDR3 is CASSSQASSYEQYF. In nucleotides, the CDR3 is TGTGCCAGCAGCTCACAGGCGAGCTCCTACGAGCAGTACTTC.